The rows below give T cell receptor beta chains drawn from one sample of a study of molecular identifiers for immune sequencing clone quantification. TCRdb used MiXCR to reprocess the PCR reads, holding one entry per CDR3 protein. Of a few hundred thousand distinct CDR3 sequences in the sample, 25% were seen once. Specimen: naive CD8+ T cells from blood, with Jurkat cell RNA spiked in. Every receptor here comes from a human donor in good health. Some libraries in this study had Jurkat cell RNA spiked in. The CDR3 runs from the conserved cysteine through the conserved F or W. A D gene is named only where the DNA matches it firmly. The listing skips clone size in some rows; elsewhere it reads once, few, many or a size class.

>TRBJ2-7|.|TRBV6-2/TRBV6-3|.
TGTGCCAGCAGTTACTCCGATGGAGGTTCCTACGAGCAGTACTTC
CASSYSDGGSYEQYF
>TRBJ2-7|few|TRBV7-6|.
TGTGCCAGCAGCTCCAATCCCAGCGGAGGGGGCAGGGAGCAGTACTTC
CASSSNPSGGGREQYF
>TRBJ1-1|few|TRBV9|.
TGTGCCAGCAGCTCTATGGACAGCCTGGCCACTGAAGCTTTCTTT
CASSSMDSLATEAFF
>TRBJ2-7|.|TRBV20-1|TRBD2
TGCAGTGCTAGAGGTATACTAGCGCTCCCTTCCTACGAGCAGTACTTC
CSARGILALPSYEQYF
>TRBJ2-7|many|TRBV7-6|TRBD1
TGTGCCAGCAGCCCCACCGGGACAGCCTACGAGCAGTACTTC
CASSPTGTAYEQYF
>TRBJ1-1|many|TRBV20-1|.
TGCAGTGCTAGAGATTTGCAGGGGCTGGGCACTGAAGCTTTCTTT
CSARDLQGLGTEAFF
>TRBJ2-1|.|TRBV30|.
TGTGCCTGGAGTGTAAACCGCTACAATGAGCAGTTCTTC
CAWSVNRYNEQFF
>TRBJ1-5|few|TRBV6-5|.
TGTGCCAGCAGTTCCGGGGGAGGTTCATATCAGCCCCAGCATTTT
CASSSGGGSYQPQHF
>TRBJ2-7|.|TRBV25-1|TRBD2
TGTGCCAGCAGTAACATAGCGGGAGGCTACGAGCAGTACTTC
CASSNIAGGYEQYF
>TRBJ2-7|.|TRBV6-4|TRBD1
TGTGCCAGCATAAGGACAGGGATCTCCTACGAGCAGTACTTC
CASIRTGISYEQYF
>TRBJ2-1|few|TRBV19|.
TGTGCCAGTAGAAGCGACAGCTCCTACAATGAGCAGTTCTTC
CASRSDSSYNEQFF
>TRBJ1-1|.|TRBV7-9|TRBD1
TGTGCCAGCAGCGGGACAGGGGGGAACACTGAAGCTTTCTTT
CASSGTGGNTEAFF
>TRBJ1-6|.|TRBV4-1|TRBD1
TGCGCCAGCAGGTCCCTCCCGGGACAGGGTCATTCACCCCTCCACTTT
CASRSLPGQGHSPLHF
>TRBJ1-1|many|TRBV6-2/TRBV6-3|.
TGTGCCAGCAGTTACGTTGGCAGGGACACTGAAGCTTTCTTT
CASSYVGRDTEAFF
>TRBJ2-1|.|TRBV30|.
TGTGCCTGGAGGGTACTCCCCGAGACGGCGGGCAATGAGCAGTTCTTC
CAWRVLPETAGNEQFF
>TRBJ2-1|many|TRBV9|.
TGTGCCAGCAGCGTTGGCGGGGGCCCCTACAATGAGCAGTTCTTC
CASSVGGGPYNEQFF
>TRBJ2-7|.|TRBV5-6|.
TGTGCCAGCAGCTTCCGGACAACCTCCTACGAGCAGTACTTC
CASSFRTTSYEQYF
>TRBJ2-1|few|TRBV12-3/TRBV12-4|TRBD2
TGTGCCAGCAGCCCGGGGGGGATTGAGCAGTTCTTC
CASSPGGIEQFF
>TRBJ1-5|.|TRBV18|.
TGTGCCAGCTCACCTTATGAGGATAGCAATCAGCCCCAGCATTTT
CASSPYEDSNQPQHF
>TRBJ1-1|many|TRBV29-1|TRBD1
TGCAGCTTTGACAGGGACCTGAACACTGAAGCTTTCTTT
CSFDRDLNTEAFF
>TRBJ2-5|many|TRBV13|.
TGTGCCAGCAGCGCCGGGGCACAAGAGACCCAGTACTTC
CASSAGAQETQYF
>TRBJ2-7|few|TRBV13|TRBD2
TGTGCCAGCAAAGCGGGGGTAACCTACGAGCAGTACTTC
CASKAGVTYEQYF
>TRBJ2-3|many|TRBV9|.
TGTGCCAGCAGCGTAGATGTGGGAGAAGATACGCAGTATTTT
CASSVDVGEDTQYF
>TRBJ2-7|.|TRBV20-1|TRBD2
TGCAGTGCTACACTAGCGGGAGGGCTGTACGAGCAGTACTTC
CSATLAGGLYEQYF
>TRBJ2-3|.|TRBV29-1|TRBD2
TGCAGCGTTGGTCTAGCGGTGGCTACAGATACGCAGTATTTT
CSVGLAVATDTQYF
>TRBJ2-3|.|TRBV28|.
TGTGCCAGCAGTTTAGGGTTTGATACGCAGTATTTT
CASSLGFDTQYF
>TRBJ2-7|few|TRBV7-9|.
TGTGCCAGCAGCCCCGTGACAGAAGTATACGAGCAGTACTTC
CASSPVTEVYEQYF
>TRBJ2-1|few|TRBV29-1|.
TGCAGCGTTGAAGATCAGCAGTTCTTC
CSVEDQQFF
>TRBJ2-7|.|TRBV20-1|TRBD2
TGCAGTGCTAGAGACCAGCGGGAGATGTACGAGCAGTACTTC
CSARDQREMYEQYF
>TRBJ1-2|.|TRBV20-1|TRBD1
TGCAGTGCTACCGCGGACAGGTCCTATGGCTACACCTTC
CSATADRSYGYTF
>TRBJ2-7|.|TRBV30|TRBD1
TGTGCCTGGAGTATCGGGACAGGTGATGTCGAGCAGTACTTC
CAWSIGTGDVEQYF
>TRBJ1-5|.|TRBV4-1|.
TGCGCCAGCAGCCACGATTATAGCAATCAGCCCCAGCATTTT
CASSHDYSNQPQHF
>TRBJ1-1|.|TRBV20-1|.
TGCAGTGCTCGGCAGGTTACTGAAGCTTTCTTT
CSARQVTEAFF
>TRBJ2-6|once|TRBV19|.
TGTGCCAGTAGTATCGGGGGGCCACATCTCCTCTCTGGGGCCAACGTCCTGACTTTC
CASSIGGPHLLSGANVLTF
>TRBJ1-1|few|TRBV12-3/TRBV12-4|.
TGTGCCAGCAGAACCAGGGGCGCGAACACTGAAGCTTTCTTT
CASRTRGANTEAFF
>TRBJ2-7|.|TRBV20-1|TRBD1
TGCAGTGCTCACACGGGACAGGGGGGGTACGAGCAGTACTTC
CSAHTGQGGYEQYF
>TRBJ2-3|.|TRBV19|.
TGTGCCAGTAGTTCCCGACTTGGTGGTACGCAGTATTTT
CASSSRLGGTQYF
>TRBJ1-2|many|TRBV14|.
TGTGCCAGCAGCCAAGTTGGGACCGGTTATGGCTACACCTTC
CASSQVGTGYGYTF